These 23 T cell receptor beta chains came from one sample sequenced in a study of blood T cell repertoires in COVID-19. Libraries were prepared by immunoSEQ multiplex PCR; TCRdb keeps only in-frame clonotypes and omits some of them. The sample holds about 120,000 clones, 65% to 85% seen once. The source material was peripheral blood. The receptors derive from a man between 70 and 80 years old with acute or convalescent COVID-19.

This chain uses TRBV10-2 with TRBJ2-3; 16 bases line up with TRBD2. This CDR3 is built from 17 residues. CDR1 is WSHSY and CDR2 is SAAADI in the germline V gene. V lost 8 bases to trimming and J lost 4 bases; unmatched junction nucleotides: 9. The CDR3 coding sequence is TGCGCCAGCTCAGGGACTAGCGGGGGGGCGGGGTCAGATACGCAGTATTTT. Amino acid sequence: CASSGTSGGAGSDTQYF.

The CDR3 is CASSQDFGLASTGELFF. The CDR3 nucleotides are TGTGCCAGCAGCCAAGATTTCGGTCTAGCCAGCACCGGGGAGCTGTTTTTT. The chain combines TRBV4-2 with TRBJ2-2; possibly TRBD2 for D (5 bases). Germline V gene lookup returns CDR1 LGHNA and CDR2 YNFKEQ. The CDR3 consists of 17 residues. Trimming left V 0 bases short and J 4 bases short, with 15 bases between.

The chain employs TRBV11-2 and TRBJ2-5; D is perhaps TRBD1 (5 bases). The germline V gene encodes CDR1 SGHAT and CDR2 FQNNGV. This CDR3 region has 14 residues. With 1 base removed from V and 2 bases from J, the gap between germline ends came to 8 bases. The CDR3 coding sequence is TGTGCCAGCAGCTTAGGGGGCCAGCAAGAGACCCAGTACTTC. It yields the protein CASSLGGQQETQYF. The entire variable domain, with the rest obtained from reference TRBV11-2 and TRBJ2-5, is as follows: EAGVAQSPRYKIIEKRQSVAFWCNPISGHATLYWYQQILGQGPKLLIQFQNNGVVDDSQLPKDRFSAERLKGVDSTLKIQPAKLEDSAVYLCASSLGGQQETQYFGPGTRLLVL.

The chain has TRBV9 and TRBJ1-3; TRBD1 matches at 7 bases. The CDR3 runs 16 residues. Germline loops: CDR1 SGDLS, CDR2 YYNGEE. V dropped 0 bases and J dropped 2; count of bases not matched to a gene: 5. This chain's CDR3 is CASSVEDRPPGNTIYF. In nucleotides, the CDR3 is TGTGCCAGCAGCGTAGAGGACAGGCCTCCTGGAAACACCATATATTTT.

This chain joins TRBV4-1 and TRBJ2-4; the D is unclear. CDR3 size: 15 residues. Looked up from germline, CDR1 is MGHRA and CDR2 is YSYEKL. Trimming cost V 3 bases and J 0 bases, with 9 bases left between them. CDR3 region: CASSQVTLAKNIQYF. The CDR3 DNA reads TGCGCCAGCAGCCAGGTGACTTTAGCCAAAAACATTCAGTACTTC.

The gene calls are TRBV6-1 and TRBJ1-3; possible D gene TRBD1, 5 bases. V lost 4 bases and J 3 bases, leaving 16 bases between the germline ends. The CDR3 loop spans 16 amino acids. Germline CDR1 and CDR2: MNHNS and SASEGT. The CDR3 sequence: CASSVSAGRYGNTIYF. Here the CDR3 DNA reads TGTGCCAGCAGTGTATCAGCAGGGAGGTATGGAAACACCATATATTTT.

The chain has TRBV11-2 and TRBJ2-3; maybe TRBD2 (5 bases). This CDR3 comprises 16 residues. The germline gives CDR1 SGHAT, CDR2 FQNNGV. The V end was cut by 2 bases, the J end by 2 bases, with 14 bases between. The CDR3, as DNA: TGTGCCAGCAGCTTAAGGGAGACGAAATCCACAGATACGCAGTATTTT. Its protein is CASSLRETKSTDTQYF.

The chain uses TRBV5-1 and TRBJ2-7; 9 nucleotides align to TRBD1. The CDR3 covers 14 residues. The trim removed 3 bases at V and 3 bases at J, leaving 4 bases unmatched. Per the germline V gene, CDR1 is SGHRS and CDR2 is YFSETQ. CDR3 region: CASSWTGDGYEQYF. The CDR3 DNA reads TGCGCCAGCAGCTGGACAGGGGACGGCTACGAGCAGTACTTC.

The DNA for the CDR3 is TGTGCCAGAAGCTTGTCACAGGGGATCAATGGCTACACCTTC. Translated, it gives CARSLSQGINGYTF. The chain has TRBV5-3 and TRBJ1-2, with 7 bases matching TRBD1. TRBV5-3 belongs to the ORF category, with a function that is uncertain. J lost 6 bases, V lost 1 base, and 6 bases had no gene match. The CDR3 extends over 14 amino acids.

This clone was detected once. The chain is built from TRBV18 and TRBJ1-3, with D uncertain. CDR3 length: 17 residues. Germline lookup yields CDR1 KGHSH and CDR2 LQKENI. Trimming pared 3 bases from V and 3 bases from J, leaving 18 bases between. CDR3 protein: CASSPELGAAFGNTIYF. The CDR3 nucleotides read TGTGCCAGCTCACCGGAGCTTGGAGCAGCCTTTGGAAACACCATATATTTT.

J is TRBJ1-1 and V is TRBV30; 11 nucleotides match TRBD1. The CDR3 is made up of 15 amino acids. CDR1 and CDR2 (germline): GTSNPN, SVGIG (reference sequence). V was clipped by 3 bases and J by 7 bases; unmatched bases: 10. The CDR3 DNA sequence: TGTGCCTGGAGACCTTTCGGACAGGGGGCGGGTGAAGCTTTCTTT. It encodes CAWRPFGQGAGEAFF.

The rearrangement joins TRBV19 to TRBJ2-3; TRBD2 aligns across 7 bases. Trimming removed 6 bases from V and 6 bases from J; junction bases left unmatched: 9. This CDR3 comprises 14 residues. From germline, CDR1 is LNHDA and CDR2 SQIVND (reference sequence). The CDR3 loop is CASRSSGGSDTQYF. The CDR3 DNA is TGTGCCAGTAGAAGTTCGGGAGGAAGTGATACGCAGTATTTT.

In this sample, this clone turned up once. The chain carries TRBV18 and TRBJ1-5; 8 positions match TRBD1. Unmatched junction bases numbered 3, after V lost 1 base and J lost 7 bases. This CDR3 has 14 residues. CDR1 is KGHSH and CDR2 is LQKENI in the germline V gene. CDR3 region: CASSPQGQVQPQHF. The CDR3, as DNA: TGTGCCAGCTCACCACAGGGACAGGTACAGCCCCAGCATTTT.

This chain joins TRBV4-2 and TRBJ1-3; tentatively, D is TRBD1 (6 bases). The CDR3 runs to 15 residues. V was trimmed by 4 bases and J by 8 bases, leaving 18 bases between them. Germline CDR1 LGHNA, CDR2 YNFKEQ. The CDR3 reads CASSRAEQGSDTIYF. The CDR3 DNA sequence: TGTGCCAGCAGCCGGGCGGAACAGGGTTCAGACACCATATATTTT.

This clone has a count of ten or more. The chain couples TRBV5-1 to TRBJ2-7, with TRBD2 as a possible D gene (6 bases). V was shortened by 2 bases and J by 5 bases, with 14 bases between the two germline ends. Germline lookup yields CDR1 SGHRS and CDR2 YFSETQ. The CDR3 length is 14 residues. CDR3 sequence (DNA): TGCGCCAGCAGCTTCTTCCGGGAGTCCGACGAGCAGTACTTC. Amino acids: CASSFFRESDEQYF.

The rearrangement links TRBV5-8 to TRBJ2-2; TRBD2 matches at 12 bases. The CDR3 has 18 residues. Trimming cost V 2 bases and J 0 bases; bases outside gene matches: 5. CDR1 SGHTS and CDR2 YDEGEE come from the germline V gene. The CDR3 is CASSFGLAGRSNTGELFF. The CDR3 coding sequence is TGTGCCAGCAGCTTCGGACTAGCGGGAAGATCGAACACCGGGGAGCTGTTTTTT.

This clone was detected once. This rearrangement joins TRBV2 to TRBJ1-5; TRBD1 agrees at 8 bases. The CDR3 extends over 15 amino acids. Germline V CDR1 and CDR2: SNHLY, FYNNEI. V gave up 6 bases and J gave up 2 bases; unmatched junction bases: 6. The chain's CDR3 is CASRLETGGNQPQHF. DNA for the CDR3: TGTGCCAGCAGGCTGGAGACAGGGGGCAATCAGCCCCAGCATTTT.

This clone appeared once. The CDR3 DNA follows: TGTGCCAGCAGCTTGATGGCTAGCGGGGGGGCCCCGGATACGCAGTATTTT. Protein product: CASSLMASGGAPDTQYF. The rearrangement uses TRBV5-4 and TRBJ2-3; 12 nucleotides line up with TRBD2. Germline-derived CDR1 and CDR2 are SGHNT and YYREEE (reference sequence). The CDR3 is 17 residues long. Unmatched junction bases numbered 9, after V lost 1 base and J lost 6 bases.

The chain uses TRBV7-8 and TRBJ1-5; 8 bases line up with TRBD1. The CDR3 has 16 residues. With 3 bases clipped from V and 2 bases from J, the junction kept 6 bases outside the gene matches. CDR1 and CDR2 from the germline V gene are SGHVS and FQNEAQ. This CDR3 reads CASSFVSDRGNQPQHF. CDR3 bases: TGTGCCAGCAGCTTCGTGTCGGACAGGGGCAATCAGCCCCAGCATTTT.

This clone was detected a few times. The chain couples TRBV2 to TRBJ1-5; a weak D match, TRBD1 (6 bases). Trimming took 3 bases from V and 3 from J, leaving 18 bases between them. The V gene's germline CDR1 is SNHLY and CDR2 FYNNEI. This CDR3 has 17 amino acids. For the CDR3, the DNA is TGTGCCAGCAGTGACGGTTTACAGGGCCGTTTCAATCAGCCCCAGCATTTT. Translation gives CASSDGLQGRFNQPQHF. The entire variable domain, with the rest obtained from reference TRBV2 and TRBJ1-5, is as follows: EPEVTQTPSHQVTQMGQEVILRCVPISNHLYFYWYRQILGQKVEFLVSFYNNEISEKSEIFDDQFSVERPDGSNFTLKIRSTKLEDSAMYFCASSDGLQGRFNQPQHFGDGTRLSIL.

The chain links TRBV9 to TRBJ2-7; no clear D gene. The germline V gene has CDR1 SGDLS and CDR2 YYNGEE. The CDR3 loop spans 14 amino acids. The ends were cut back, 0 bases at V and 4 bases at J, with 11 bases in the middle. The CDR3 DNA is TGTGCCAGCAGCGTAGGCGGATACGCGTACGAGCAGTACTTC. Its translation is CASSVGGYAYEQYF.

There are a few counts of this clone. The chain has TRBV7-9 and TRBJ1-4; 9 bases line up with TRBD1. CDR1 SEHNR and CDR2 FQNEAQ come from the germline V gene (reference sequence). The V and J ends lost 3 bases and 8 bases, in that order; junction bases with no gene match: 4. The CDR3 length is 14 residues. This CDR3 reads CASSFGQGSEKLFF. CDR3 DNA sequence: TGTGCCAGCAGCTTCGGACAGGGGTCAGAAAAACTGTTTTTT.

Remarks on this clone: Sequence at one end of the junction differs from germline and may be a read error. The chain couples TRBV13 to TRBJ1-4; D uncertain. Germline V CDR1 and CDR2: PRHDT, FYEKMQ (reference sequence). The length of the CDR3 is 16 residues. CDR3: CASSSLTVAPNEKLSF. In DNA, the CDR3 is TGTGCCAGCAGCTCCTTGACTGTCGCCCCTAATGAAAAACTTTCTTTT.